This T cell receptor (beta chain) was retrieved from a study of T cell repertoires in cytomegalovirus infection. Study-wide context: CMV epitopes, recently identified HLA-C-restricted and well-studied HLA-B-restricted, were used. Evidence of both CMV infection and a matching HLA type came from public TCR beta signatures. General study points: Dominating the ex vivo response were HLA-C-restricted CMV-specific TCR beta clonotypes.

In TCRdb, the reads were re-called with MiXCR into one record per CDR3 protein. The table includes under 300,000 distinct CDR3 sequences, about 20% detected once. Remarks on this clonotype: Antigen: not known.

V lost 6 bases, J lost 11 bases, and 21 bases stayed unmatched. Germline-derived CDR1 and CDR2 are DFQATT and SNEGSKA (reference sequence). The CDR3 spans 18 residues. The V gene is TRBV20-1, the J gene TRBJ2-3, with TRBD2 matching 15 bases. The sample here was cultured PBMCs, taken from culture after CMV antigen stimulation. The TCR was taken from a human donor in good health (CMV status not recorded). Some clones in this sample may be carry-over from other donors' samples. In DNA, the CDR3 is TGCAGTGCCCGCCGGGGACTAGCGGGAGGAACCGACTTGTGGGGGCAGTATTTT. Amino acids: CSARRGLAGGTDLWGQYF.